One sample yielded the 14 T cell receptor beta chains listed below, sequenced in a study of CD4+ T cells in melanoma. Profiling relied on immunoSEQ multiplex PCR, and the TCRdb table lists in-frame clones only, not all of them. This table has roughly 150,000 clones, around 90% appearing once. The origin of the receptors is a human donor with melanoma.

In this sample, this clone turned up once. The chain links TRBV5-1 to TRBJ2-7; 7 positions agree with TRBD1. This CDR3 spans 14 amino acids. Per the germline V gene, CDR1 is SGHRS and CDR2 is YFSETQ. V was pared by 3 bases and J by 7 bases, with 10 bases of the junction left unmatched. The CDR3 DNA follows: TGCGCCAGCAGCTCGACCCGGGACAGTATGGAGCAGTACTTC. Its protein product is CASSSTRDSMEQYF.

The chain uses TRBV10-2 and TRBJ1-3, with 7 bases fitting TRBD1. CDR1 is WSHSY and CDR2 is SAAADI in the germline V gene. V dropped 8 bases and J dropped 2; count of bases not matched to a gene: 3. This CDR3 is 13 amino acids long. The CDR3 reads CASGRGPGNTIYF. The CDR3 DNA reads TGCGCCAGCGGGAGGGGGCCTGGAAACACCATATATTTT.

The chain has TRBV5-1 and TRBJ2-5; TRBD2 agrees at 10 bases. Germline CDR1 reads SGHRS; CDR2 reads YFSETQ. The V and J ends lost 5 bases and 3 bases, in that order; junction bases with no gene match: 13. The CDR3 is 17 amino acids. CDR3 protein: CASRYGILAGMEETQYF. The CDR3 DNA follows: TGCGCCAGCAGGTACGGGATACTAGCGGGGATGGAAGAGACCCAGTACTTC.

The chain uses TRBV4-1 and TRBJ2-2; maybe TRBD1 (5 bases). Germline values: CDR1 MGHRA, CDR2 YSYEKL. The V end lost 5 bases, the J end lost 1 base, and 11 bases lay between the germline ends. CDR3 length: 15 amino acids. CDR3 sequence: CASSSYDRNTGELFF. Here the CDR3 DNA reads TGCGCCAGCAGCTCTTACGACAGGAACACCGGGGAGCTGTTTTTT.

This chain links TRBV4-2 with TRBJ2-7, with 8 bases that match TRBD1. The CDR3 runs to 15 residues. V gave up 0 bases and J gave up 3 bases; unmatched junction bases: 4. The germline CDR1 and CDR2 sequences are LGHNA and YNFKEQ. The DNA of the CDR3 is TGTGCCAGCAGCCAAGAGGGGACAGGCTACTACGAGCAGTACTTC. It encodes CASSQEGTGYYEQYF.

This chain connects TRBV7-2 to TRBJ1-5; no definite D call. The CDR3 runs 13 residues. Trimming shortened V by 4 bases and J by 4 bases, and 8 bases separated the two germline ends. Germline lookup yields CDR1 SGHTA and CDR2 FQGNSA. Written as DNA, the CDR3 is TGTGCCAGCAGCTACCAGCAAAATCAGCCCCAGCATTTT. This sequence encodes CASSYQQNQPQHF. The full variable domain, in which reference TRBV7-2 and TRBJ1-5 provide the parts outside the CDR3, is GAGVSQSPSNKVTEKGKDVELRCDPISGHTALYWYRQSLGQGLEFLIYFQGNSAPDKSGLPSDRFSAERTGGSVSTLTIQRTQQEDSAVYLCASSYQQNQPQHFGDGTRLSIL.

As DNA, the CDR3 is TGTGCCAGCAGTCCCCCACAGGTTTCCAACACTGAAGCTTTCTTT. This sequence encodes CASSPPQVSNTEAFF. This chain links TRBV6-1 with TRBJ1-1, with D maybe TRBD1 (5 bases). Deletions cut 5 bases from V and 2 bases from J, with 15 bases between. From germline, CDR1 is MNHNS and CDR2 SASEGT. The length of the CDR3 is 15 residues.

The table lists this clone with a few counts. This chain connects TRBV7-3 to TRBJ2-5; tentatively, D is TRBD1 or TRBD2 (6 bases each). The germline gives CDR1 SGHTA, CDR2 FQGTGA. The CDR3 is 14 residues long. Deletions cut 0 bases from V and 6 bases from J, with 11 bases between. DNA for the CDR3: TGTGCCAGCAGCTTAACAGGAGGGGGAAAGACCCAGTACTTC. Protein sequence: CASSLTGGGKTQYF.

The V and J genes are TRBV6-6 and TRBJ2-1, with D perhaps being TRBD1 or TRBD2 (7 bases each). CDR1 and CDR2 from the germline V gene are MNHNY and SVGAGI (reference sequence). Trimming took off 0 bases at V and 7 bases at J, with 13 bases between the two ends. The length of the CDR3 is 15 residues. The chain's CDR3 is CASSYSFQGGNEQFF. The CDR3 DNA follows: TGTGCCAGCAGTTACTCGTTCCAGGGGGGGAATGAGCAGTTCTTC.

The J gene is TRBJ2-1, the V gene TRBV4-1; D uncertain. Germline V gene lookup returns CDR1 MGHRA and CDR2 YSYEKL. V lost 4 bases to trimming and J lost 5 bases, with 15 bases between them. The CDR3 loop spans 15 amino acids. The CDR3 here is CASSRRHYNDNEQFF. The CDR3 DNA is TGCGCCAGCAGCCGACGACACTACAACGACAATGAGCAGTTCTTC.

This rearrangement joins TRBV7-8 to TRBJ1-5; tentatively, D is TRBD1 (6 bases). In germline, CDR1 is SGHVS, CDR2 FQNEAQ. CDR3 size: 17 residues. V lost 5 bases and J 15 bases, leaving 32 bases between the germline ends. Here the CDR3 reads CASSRGQSSLLTAPLHF. CDR3 DNA: TGTGCCAGCAGCCGCGGACAGAGTTCCCTCCTGACAGCCCCGTTGCATTTT.

The chain joins TRBV5-1 to TRBJ2-3; TRBD2 matches at 7 bases. The CDR3 length is 15 residues. V was clipped by 1 base and J by 0 bases; unmatched bases: 2. CDR1 and CDR2 (germline): SGHRS, YFSETQ. CDR3 sequence reads: CASSLPGGSTDTQYF. CDR3 DNA: TGCGCCAGCAGCTTGCCGGGGGGTAGCACAGATACGCAGTATTTT. Together with reference TRBV5-1 and TRBJ2-3, the CDR3 gives the full variable domain: KAGVTQTPRYLIKTRGQQVTLSCSPISGHRSVSWYQQTPGQGLQFLFEYFSETQRNKGNFPGRFSGRQFSNSRSEMNVSTLELGDSALYLCASSLPGGSTDTQYFGPGTRLTVL.

The V and J genes are TRBV6-1 and TRBJ2-3; D gene uncertain. CDR3 length equals 14 residues. Trimming shortened V by 6 bases and J by 2 bases, and 12 bases separated the two germline ends. Germline V gene lookup returns CDR1 MNHNS and CDR2 SASEGT. The CDR3 region has the DNA TGTGCCAGCAGAACTCGGGCCCCCACAGATACGCAGTATTTT. Translating it yields CASRTRAPTDTQYF.

The V call is TRBV10-3, the J call TRBJ1-1; a possible D gene is TRBD1 (6 bases). This CDR3 has 15 amino acids. CDR1 is ENHRY and CDR2 is SYGVKD in the germline V gene. Trimming shortened V by 1 base and J by 7 bases, and 16 bases separated the two germline ends. This CDR3 is CAISELQGGRGEAFF. For the CDR3, the DNA is TGTGCCATCAGTGAGTTACAGGGAGGGCGAGGTGAAGCTTTCTTT.